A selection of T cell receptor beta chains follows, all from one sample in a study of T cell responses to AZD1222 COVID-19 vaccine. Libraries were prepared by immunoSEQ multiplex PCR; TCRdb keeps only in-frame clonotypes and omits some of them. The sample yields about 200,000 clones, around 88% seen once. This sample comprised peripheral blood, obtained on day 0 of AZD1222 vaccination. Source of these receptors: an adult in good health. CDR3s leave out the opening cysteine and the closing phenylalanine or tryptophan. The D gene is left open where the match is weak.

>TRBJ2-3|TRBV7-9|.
ASSLLGISTDTQY
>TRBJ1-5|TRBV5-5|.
ASSLWTTANQPQH
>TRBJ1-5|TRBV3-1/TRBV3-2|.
ASSQTGRQPQH
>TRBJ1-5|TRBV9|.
ASSVGTGRDQPQH
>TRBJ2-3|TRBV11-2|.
ASRARGGATDTQY
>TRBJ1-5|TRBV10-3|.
AISAGGLGQPQH
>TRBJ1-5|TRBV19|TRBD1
ASSDRGPSNQPQH
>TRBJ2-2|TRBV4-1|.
ASSPHVGATGELF
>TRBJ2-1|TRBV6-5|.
ASRTAYNEQF
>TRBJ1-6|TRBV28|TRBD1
ASSTNRGRTSSYNSPLH
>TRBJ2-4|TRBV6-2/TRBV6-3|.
ASSYRRNIQY
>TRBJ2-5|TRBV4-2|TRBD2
ASSPRGGQETQY
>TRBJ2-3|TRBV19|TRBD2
ASSMAGVGTQY
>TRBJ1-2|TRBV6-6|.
ASSPDPSYGYT
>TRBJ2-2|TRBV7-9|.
ASSERPANTGELF
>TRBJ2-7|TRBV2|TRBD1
ASSEASRGHYEQY
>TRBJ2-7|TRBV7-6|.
ASSLRTPAFSYEQY
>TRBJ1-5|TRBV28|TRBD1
ASSSTGNFQPQH
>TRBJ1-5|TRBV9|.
ASSPLGAHQPQH
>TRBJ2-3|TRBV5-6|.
ASSYRTDTQY
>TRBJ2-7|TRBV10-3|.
ATVEPDGYEQY
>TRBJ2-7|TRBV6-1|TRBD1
ASSEGGQFPYEQY
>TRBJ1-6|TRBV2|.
ASSAQGDNSPLH
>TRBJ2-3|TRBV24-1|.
ATSGPGEADTQY
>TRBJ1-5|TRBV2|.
ASSVPDNQPQH
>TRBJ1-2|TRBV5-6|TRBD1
ASSNGHLRGQGYT
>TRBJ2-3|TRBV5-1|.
ASSLPVTDTQY
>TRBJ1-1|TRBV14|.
ASSVNSWRIRGLNTEAF
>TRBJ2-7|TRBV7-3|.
ASSLAAAYEQY
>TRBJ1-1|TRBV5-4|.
ASSIGRLEAF
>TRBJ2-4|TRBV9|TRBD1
ASGASGTGHGIQY
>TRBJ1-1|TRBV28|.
ASSRRFEAF
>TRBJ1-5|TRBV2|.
ASSADGASNQPQH
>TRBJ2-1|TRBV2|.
ASSEALRIELSNEQF
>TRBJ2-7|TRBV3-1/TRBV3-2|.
ASSRGDSYYEQY
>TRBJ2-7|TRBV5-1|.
ASSLASSSYEQY
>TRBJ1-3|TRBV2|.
ASSPWSSGNTIY
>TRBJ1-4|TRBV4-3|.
ASSANEKLF
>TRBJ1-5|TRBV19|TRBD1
ASSSRNRGGHQPQH
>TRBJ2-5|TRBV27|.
ASSERGETQY
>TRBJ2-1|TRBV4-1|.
ASSQVHIGGNEQF
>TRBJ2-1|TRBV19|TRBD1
ASKGTGGNEQF
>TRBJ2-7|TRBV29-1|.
SVANLNLYEQY
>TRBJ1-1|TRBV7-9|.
ASSLEGQNTEAF
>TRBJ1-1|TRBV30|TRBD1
AWSPDRARTEAF
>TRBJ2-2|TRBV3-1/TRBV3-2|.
ASSLSAGELF
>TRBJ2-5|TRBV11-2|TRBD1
ASRPIGVPGGQETQY
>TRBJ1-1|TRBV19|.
ASRIMGGAEAF
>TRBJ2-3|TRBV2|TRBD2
ASSVSGGDTQY
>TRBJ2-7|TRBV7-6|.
ASSTGVRDTPTEQY
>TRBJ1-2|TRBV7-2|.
ASSLGSRGGTGYT
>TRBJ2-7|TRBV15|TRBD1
ATSRRSGTGLDEQY